A selection of T cell receptor beta chains follows, all from one sample in a study of CD8 T cells in Susac syndrome. Using its own MiXCR run on the immunoSEQ multiplex PCR reads, TCRdb lists one record per CDR3 protein. The repertoire holds 84,000 or so distinct CDR3 sequences, with 90% to 97% as singletons. The sequencing sample was made of CD8+ T cells from PBMCs. These receptors were taken from a human donor with Susac syndrome. CDR3s leave out the opening cysteine and the closing phenylalanine or tryptophan. Each record gives: V gene, J gene, CDR3 protein.

TRBV20-1	TRBJ2-1	SARVTSGRGNEQF
TRBV27	TRBJ2-7	ASSEVGLMNEQY
TRBV5-1	TRBJ2-1	ASSLVSGATDEQF
TRBV20-1	TRBJ2-3	SARQGTDTQY
TRBV27	TRBJ2-7	ASSPTGAEQY
TRBV4-3	TRBJ2-6	ASSQAQGTGANVLT
TRBV20-1	TRBJ2-7	SAPRRRDSSYEQY
TRBV7-3	TRBJ2-1	ASSHLMGQGAPNEQF
TRBV7-9	TRBJ2-1	ASSSLAGGYNEQF
TRBV6-1	TRBJ1-6	ASSRPLGGESSPLH
TRBV7-2	TRBJ2-3	ASSLDGREIGTDTQY
TRBV11-2	TRBJ2-5	ASSLVLGSDQETQY
TRBV13	TRBJ2-1	ASIPGTSGSNEQF
TRBV5-1	TRBJ2-7	ASRLALAYEQY
TRBV20-1	TRBJ2-7	SVRQGSSYEQY
TRBV30	TRBJ2-5	AWSSPREEESQY
TRBV29-1	TRBJ1-2	SVEEQPPKYGYT
TRBV29-1	TRBJ1-2	SVEVEQGGGYT
TRBV7-2	TRBJ2-7	ASSTGGASYEQY
TRBV29-1	TRBJ1-1	SVRGQGTEAF
TRBV29-1	TRBJ1-2	SAASGAGYT
TRBV13	TRBJ1-6	ASSSPGQGVNSPLH
TRBV5-1	TRBJ2-6	ASSLPLGREAGANVLT
TRBV28	TRBJ1-5	ASLRQYGNQPQH
TRBV7-9	TRBJ2-6	ASRSGQGRANVLT
TRBV5-1	TRBJ2-1	ASSLWTGSYNEQF
TRBV7-9	TRBJ1-1	ASSPTLSTEAF
TRBV6-5	TRBJ2-2	ASSSGTYTGELF
TRBV7-2	TRBJ2-1	ASRPSRGGPNEQF
TRBV29-1	TRBJ1-2	SAGGGHQTDGYT
TRBV19	TRBJ2-2	ASSLRVTGELF
TRBV30	TRBJ2-1	AWSMGIYEQF
TRBV7-2	TRBJ1-5	ASSSSTGSNQPQH
TRBV3-1	TRBJ2-2	ASSQATGRDTGELF
TRBV4-1	TRBJ2-3	ASSQGTSGDTQY
TRBV20-1	TRBJ2-7	SASKATEYEQY
TRBV5-1	TRBJ2-3	ASISDSRHTDTQY
TRBV24-1	TRBJ2-5	ATSDPHRWTGQETQY
TRBV12-5	TRBJ2-1	ASGEGQYNEQF
TRBV29-1	TRBJ2-7	SVEDPTRAEAGEQY
TRBV12-5	TRBJ2-6	ASGGDGRSGANVLT
TRBV29-1	TRBJ1-2	SVWGTPNGYT
TRBV5-1	TRBJ1-5	ASSLGRGPFQPQH
TRBV9	TRBJ1-2	ASSGDSRYGYT
TRBV5-4	TRBJ2-7	ASSWGPGLTYEQY